This T cell receptor beta chain is from a study of shared clonotypes between healthy human individuals. Study as a whole: The composition of the donors was two women and a few men aged 18 to 49. Three plates were used per donor for CD4 naive, three for CD4 memory, two for CD8 naive and one for CD8 memory. Study-level points and caveats: As a rule, naive subsets had a larger estimated richness than memory subsets. Incomplete sequencing of sorted subsets was indicated by rarefaction despite large depth.

The CDR3 has 16 amino acids. Trimming cost V 0 bases and J 4 bases; bases outside gene matches: 8. CDR1 is SGDLS, CDR2 YYNGEE, per germline. About this clone itself: What it binds is unknown.

Produced via immunoSEQ multiplex PCR; TCRdb's table is partial and in-frame only. This sample has about 110,000 clones, with approximately 70% found just once. Sequenced: memory CD8+ T cells sorted from blood. Specified subset: CD45RO+ cells pooled with CCR7-negative TemRA cells. The sequence derives from a woman aged 25 to 39 in good health. V is TRBV9 and J is TRBJ2-3, with 7 bases fitting TRBD2. The CDR3, as DNA: TGTGCCAGCAGCGTAGAAGGCGGGAGTGGGTCAGATACGCAGTATTTT. The encoded protein is CASSVEGGSGSDTQYF.